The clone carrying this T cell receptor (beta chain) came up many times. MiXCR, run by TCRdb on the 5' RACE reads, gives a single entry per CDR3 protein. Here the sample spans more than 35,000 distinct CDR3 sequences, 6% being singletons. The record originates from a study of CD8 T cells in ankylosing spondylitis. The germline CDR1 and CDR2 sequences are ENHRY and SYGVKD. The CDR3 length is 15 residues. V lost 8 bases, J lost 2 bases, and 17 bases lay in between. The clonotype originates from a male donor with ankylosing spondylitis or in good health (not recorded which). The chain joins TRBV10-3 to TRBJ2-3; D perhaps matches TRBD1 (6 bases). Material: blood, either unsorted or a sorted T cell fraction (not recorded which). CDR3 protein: CAISRDRDNTDTQYF. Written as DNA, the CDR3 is TGTGCCATCTCCCGGGACCGGGACAACACAGATACGCAGTATTTT.